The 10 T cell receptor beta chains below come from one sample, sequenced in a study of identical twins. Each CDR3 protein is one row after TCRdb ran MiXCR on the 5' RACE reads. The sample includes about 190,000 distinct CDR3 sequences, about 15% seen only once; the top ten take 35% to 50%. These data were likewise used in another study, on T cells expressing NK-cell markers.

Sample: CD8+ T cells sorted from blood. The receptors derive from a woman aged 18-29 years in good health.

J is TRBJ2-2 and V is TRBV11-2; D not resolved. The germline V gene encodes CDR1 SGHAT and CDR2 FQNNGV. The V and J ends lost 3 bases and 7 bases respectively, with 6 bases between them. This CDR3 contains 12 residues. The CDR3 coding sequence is TGTGCCAGCAGCTTGTCCGGCGGGGAGCTGTTTTTT. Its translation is CASSLSGGELFF.

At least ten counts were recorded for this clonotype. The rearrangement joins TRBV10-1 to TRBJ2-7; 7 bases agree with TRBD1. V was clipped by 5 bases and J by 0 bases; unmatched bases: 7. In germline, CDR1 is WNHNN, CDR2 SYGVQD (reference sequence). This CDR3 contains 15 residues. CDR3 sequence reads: CASSLLRDSSYEQYF. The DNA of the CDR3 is TGCGCCAGCAGTCTACTCCGGGACAGCTCCTACGAGCAGTACTTC.

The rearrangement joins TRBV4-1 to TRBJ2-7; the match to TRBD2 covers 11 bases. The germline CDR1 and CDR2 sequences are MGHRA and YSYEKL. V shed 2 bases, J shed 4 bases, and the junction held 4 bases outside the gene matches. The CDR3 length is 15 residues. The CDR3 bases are TGCGCCAGCAGCCAATCGTTAGCGGGAGGGTACGAGCAGTACTTC. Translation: CASSQSLAGGYEQYF.

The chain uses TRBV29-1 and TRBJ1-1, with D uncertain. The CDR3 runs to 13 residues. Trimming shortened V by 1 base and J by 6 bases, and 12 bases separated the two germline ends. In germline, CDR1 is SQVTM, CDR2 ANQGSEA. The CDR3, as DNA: TGCAGCGTTGAAGGTGTGCGCGTCCCTGAAGCTTTCTTT. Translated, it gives CSVEGVRVPEAFF.

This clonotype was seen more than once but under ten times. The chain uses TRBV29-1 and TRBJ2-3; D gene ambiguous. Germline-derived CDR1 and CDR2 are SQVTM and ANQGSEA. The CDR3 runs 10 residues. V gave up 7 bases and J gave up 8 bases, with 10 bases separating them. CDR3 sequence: CSGILGTQYF. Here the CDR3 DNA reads TGCAGCGGCATCCTAGGTACGCAGTATTTT.

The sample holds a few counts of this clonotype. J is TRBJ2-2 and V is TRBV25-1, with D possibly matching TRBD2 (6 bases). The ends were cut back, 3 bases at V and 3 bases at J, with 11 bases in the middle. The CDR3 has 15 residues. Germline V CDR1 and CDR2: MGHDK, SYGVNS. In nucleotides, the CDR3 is TGTGCCAGCAGTGAGGGGCGGGGCTACACCGGGGAGCTGTTTTTT. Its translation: CASSEGRGYTGELFF.

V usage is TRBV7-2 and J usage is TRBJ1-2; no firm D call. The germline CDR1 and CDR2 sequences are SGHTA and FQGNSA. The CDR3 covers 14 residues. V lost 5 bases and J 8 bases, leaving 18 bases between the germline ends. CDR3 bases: TGTGCCAGCAGCAGCCGGGAAGAACCCTGGGGCTACACCTTC. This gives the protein CASSSREEPWGYTF. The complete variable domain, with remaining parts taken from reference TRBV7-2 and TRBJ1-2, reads GAGVSQSPSNKVTEKGKDVELRCDPISGHTALYWYRQSLGQGLEFLIYFQGNSAPDKSGLPSDRFSAERTGGSVSTLTIQRTQQEDSAVYLCASSSREEPWGYTFGSGTRLTVV.

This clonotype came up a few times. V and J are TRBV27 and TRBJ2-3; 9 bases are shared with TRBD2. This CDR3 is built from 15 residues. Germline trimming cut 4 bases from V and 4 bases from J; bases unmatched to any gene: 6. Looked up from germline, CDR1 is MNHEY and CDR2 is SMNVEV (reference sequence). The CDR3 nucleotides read TGTGCCAGCAGTTCGGGGCGGGGGGGGGCAGATACGCAGTATTTT. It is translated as CASSSGRGGADTQYF.

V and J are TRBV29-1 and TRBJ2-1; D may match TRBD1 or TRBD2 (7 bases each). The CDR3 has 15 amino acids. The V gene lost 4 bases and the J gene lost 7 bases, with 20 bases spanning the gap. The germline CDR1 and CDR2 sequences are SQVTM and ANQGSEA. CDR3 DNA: TGCAGCGTTGCGGTCAGGGGGGGTATCAATAATGAGCAGTTCTTC. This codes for CSVAVRGGINNEQFF.

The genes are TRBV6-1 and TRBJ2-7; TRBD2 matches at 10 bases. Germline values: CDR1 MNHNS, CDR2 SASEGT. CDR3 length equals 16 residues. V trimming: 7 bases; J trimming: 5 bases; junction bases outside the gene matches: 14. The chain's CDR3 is CASIKREGRGGDEQYF. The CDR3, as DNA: TGTGCCAGCATAAAGCGGGAGGGCCGTGGAGGTGACGAGCAGTACTTC.